The next 28 T cell receptor beta chains were all read from a single sample in a study of identical twins. TCRdb itself ran the 5' RACE reads through MiXCR, one entry per CDR3 protein. The top ten hold approximately 8.9% of the sample, which has around 340,000 distinct CDR3 sequences, approximately 9.1% seen once. Sequencing was performed on naive T cells sorted from blood. These receptors were obtained from a woman between 45 and 65 years old in good health.

This clonotype was detected a few times. The rearrangement links TRBV7-9 to TRBJ1-2; 7 positions match TRBD1. Germline V gene data show CDR1 as SEHNR and CDR2 as FQNEAQ (reference sequence). The CDR3 runs to 15 residues. V lost 5 bases and J lost 2; bases outside the gene matches: 8. The CDR3 here is CASSPPDRTNYGYTF. The CDR3, as DNA: TGTGCCAGCAGCCCTCCGGACAGGACAAACTATGGCTACACCTTC.

This clonotype came up a few times. The chain combines TRBV6-2 or TRBV6-3 with TRBJ1-4, with 10 positions matching TRBD1. After removal of 7 bases from V and 8 bases from J, the junction contained 7 bases not matched to a gene. Germline V gene data show CDR1 as MNHEY and CDR2 as SVGEGT. This CDR3 has 14 residues. CDR3 sequence (DNA): TGTGCCAGCACCGGGACAGGGGTAGAAGAAAAACTGTTTTTT. Protein product: CASTGTGVEEKLFF.

The rearrangement links TRBV5-4 to TRBJ2-1; a possible D gene is TRBD2 (7 bases). Germline V gene lookup returns CDR1 SGHNT and CDR2 YYREEE (reference sequence). Trimming shortened V by 5 bases and J by 6 bases, and 15 bases separated the two germline ends. The CDR3 covers 14 residues. CDR3 loop: CASRRGEGGNEQFF. The CDR3 DNA reads TGTGCCAGCAGACGGGGGGAAGGGGGCAATGAGCAGTTCTTC.

This clonotype was picked up a small number of times. This sequence joins TRBV7-9 and TRBJ2-7; a weak D match, TRBD2 (5 bases). Per the germline V gene, CDR1 is SEHNR and CDR2 is FQNEAQ (reference sequence). Between the trimmed V and J ends, which lost 5 bases and 0 bases, there was a span of 14 bases. The CDR3 loop spans 15 amino acids. The CDR3 coding sequence is TGTGCCAGCAGCCCTCGGGGTATACACTCCTACGAGCAGTACTTC. This sequence encodes CASSPRGIHSYEQYF.

This clonotype has more than one count but fewer than ten. The rearrangement joins TRBV13 to TRBJ2-1; D is undetermined. From germline, CDR1 is PRHDT and CDR2 FYEKMQ (reference sequence). V was cut by 2 bases and J by 8 bases, with 13 bases left in between. CDR3 length equals 14 residues. In DNA form, the CDR3 reads TGTGCCAGCAGCTTACGACCCACAAACCATGAGCAGTTCTTC. Amino acids: CASSLRPTNHEQFF.

The CDR3 reads CASRRTLAGHNEQFF. The CDR3, as DNA: TGTGCCAGCAGGCGGACACTAGCGGGCCACAATGAGCAGTTCTTC. The chain is built from TRBV9 and TRBJ2-1; 9 bases fit TRBD2. The junction had 8 bases not matched to a gene; V was cut back by 5 bases and J by 5 bases. This CDR3 is 15 amino acids long. In germline, CDR1 is SGDLS, CDR2 YYNGEE.

CDR3 nucleotides: TGCAGTGCTAGAGGGGCGGCCAGCTTCAATGAGCAGTTCTTC. Its translation: CSARGAASFNEQFF. V usage is TRBV20-1 and J usage is TRBJ2-1; no clear D. CDR1 is DFQATT and CDR2 is SNEGSKA in the germline V gene (reference sequence). Trimming pared 1 base from V and 6 bases from J, leaving 13 bases between. The CDR3 is made up of 14 amino acids.

This sequence joins TRBV20-1 and TRBJ1-5, with 7 bases aligning to TRBD1. The CDR3 has 12 amino acids. The ends lost 0 bases at V and 16 bases at J; junction bases unmatched: 9. Germline CDR1 is DFQATT and CDR2 is SNEGSKA (reference sequence). CDR3 DNA: TGCAGTGCTAGAGATAGGAGGGGGCCCCTCCATTTT. Its translation is CSARDRRGPLHF.

This clonotype was detected only a few times. The chain uses TRBV12-3 or TRBV12-4 and TRBJ2-7; D is undetermined. Trimming pared 7 bases from V and 6 bases from J, leaving 13 bases between. The CDR3 spans 12 residues. The CDR3 spells CASKAGQFEQYF. CDR3 DNA: TGTGCCAGCAAGGCAGGCCAATTCGAGCAGTACTTC.

This clonotype was counted many times. The rearrangement uses TRBV5-1 and TRBJ1-1; D not resolved. Germline V gene lookup returns CDR1 SGHRS and CDR2 YFSETQ. V was shortened by 6 bases and J by 7 bases, with 16 bases between the two germline ends. CDR3 size: 13 residues. The CDR3 loop is CASTLRGSHEAFF. In DNA form, the CDR3 reads TGCGCCAGCACCCTACGGGGTAGCCATGAAGCTTTCTTT.

The sample holds a few counts of this clonotype. V is TRBV6-2 or TRBV6-3 and J is TRBJ2-3; 14 bases are a match to TRBD2. The CDR3 contains 14 residues. The germline gives CDR1 MNHEY, CDR2 SVGEGT. V lost 7 bases, J lost 8 bases, and 5 bases stayed unmatched. CDR3: CASTSGLAGATQYF. The CDR3 DNA is TGTGCCAGCACCTCGGGACTAGCGGGAGCTACGCAGTATTTT.

This clonotype was observed a few times. The chain links TRBV4-1 to TRBJ2-1; possible D gene TRBD2, 6 bases. Looked up from germline, CDR1 is MGHRA and CDR2 is YSYEKL. V was trimmed by 0 bases and J by 4 bases, leaving 13 bases between them. This CDR3 comprises 16 residues. The CDR3 bases are TGCGCCAGCAGCCAAGATCTGGGGAGGTTATACAATGAGCAGTTCTTC. As protein: CASSQDLGRLYNEQFF.

V gene TRBV30 combines with J gene TRBJ1-5, with D uncertain. V was clipped by 3 bases and J by 0 bases, with 12 bases between them. Germline loops: CDR1 GTSNPN, CDR2 SVGIG (reference sequence). The CDR3 sequence is 15 residues long. The CDR3 nucleotides are TGTGCCTGGAGCCCCGGACGGAATAGCAATCAGCCCCAGCATTTT. This sequence encodes CAWSPGRNSNQPQHF. Full variable domain (missing parts from reference TRBV30 and TRBJ1-5): SQTIHQWPATLVQPVGSPLSLECTVEGTSNPNLYWYRQAAGRGLQLLFYSVGIGQISSEVPQNLSASRPQDRQFILSSKKLLLSDSGFYLCAWSPGRNSNQPQHFGDGTRLSIL.

The V gene is TRBV24-1, the J gene TRBJ2-7, with TRBD2 as a possible D gene (6 bases). CDR1 is KGHDR and CDR2 is SFDVKD in the germline V gene. CDR3 length equals 13 residues. With 9 bases removed from V and 6 bases from J, the gap between germline ends came to 17 bases. This CDR3 reads CATRGGERSEQYF. DNA of the CDR3: TGTGCCACCCGGGGCGGGGAACGGTCCGAGCAGTACTTC.

This clonotype was counted between two and nine times. In DNA form, the CDR3 reads TGTGCCAGCAGTGATGTGAAGGGTTACAATGAGCAGTTCTTC. Encoded protein: CASSDVKGYNEQFF. The chain joins TRBV25-1 to TRBJ2-1; the D is unclear. Trimming removed 3 bases from V and 4 bases from J, with 10 bases in between. CDR3 size: 14 residues. Germline V gene lookup returns CDR1 MGHDK and CDR2 SYGVNS.

In this sample, this clonotype turned up many times. This chain joins TRBV15 and TRBJ2-7; D possibly uses TRBD1 or TRBD2 (5 bases each). Germline V gene data show CDR1 as LNHNV and CDR2 as YYDKDF (reference sequence). Trimming stripped 5 bases from V and 3 bases from J, with 20 bases between. This CDR3 has 16 residues. CDR3 coding DNA: TGTGCCACCAGCGAGGGGATCCGACACCTATTCTACGAGCAGTACTTC. As protein: CATSEGIRHLFYEQYF.

The J gene is TRBJ2-5, the V gene TRBV20-1; 9 bases fit TRBD1. Germline loops: CDR1 DFQATT, CDR2 SNEGSKA (reference sequence). Losses at the gene ends were 4 bases for V and 5 bases for J; bases not matched to a gene: 5. This CDR3 spans 13 amino acids. CDR3 sequence: CSATHRGLETQYF. The CDR3 bases are TGCAGTGCTACTCACAGGGGGCTGGAGACCCAGTACTTC.

J is TRBJ2-1 and V is TRBV14, with D perhaps matching TRBD2 (6 bases). The CDR3 is made up of 14 amino acids. V was cut by 2 bases and J by 4 bases, with 9 bases left in between. Germline V gives CDR1 SGHDN, CDR2 FVKESK. The CDR3 DNA sequence: TGTGCCAGCAGCCAAATGGGACTTTACAATGAGCAGTTCTTC. Translation gives CASSQMGLYNEQFF.

The chain couples TRBV6-4 to TRBJ1-5, with TRBD1 identical over 7 bases. The CDR3 runs 16 residues. Germline V gene sequence: CDR1 MRHNA, CDR2 SNTAGT. V trimming: 6 bases; J trimming: 7 bases; junction bases outside the gene matches: 15. The DNA for the CDR3 is TGTGCCAGCAGGGAGTTGAGGACAGGAGGAGGACAGCCCCAGCATTTT. It codes for CASRELRTGGGQPQHF.

This clonotype was observed many times. The V and J genes are TRBV20-1 and TRBJ1-1; D might be TRBD1 (5 bases). Trimming left V 1 base short and J 4 bases short, with 16 bases between. The length of the CDR3 is 15 residues. CDR1 and CDR2 (germline): DFQATT, SNEGSKA (reference sequence). The CDR3 nucleotides read TGCAGTGCTAGAGTGGGCGGCTACAGGACCACTGAAGCTTTCTTT. Protein product: CSARVGGYRTTEAFF.

The sample holds a few counts of this clonotype. The gene calls are TRBV12-3 or TRBV12-4 and TRBJ1-6; TRBD1 matches at 7 bases. Trimming cost V 8 bases and J 4 bases; bases outside gene matches: 2. This CDR3 is built from 13 residues. CDR3 sequence: CASQGDYNSPLHF. Written as DNA, the CDR3 is TGTGCCAGCCAGGGGGATTATAATTCACCCCTCCACTTT.

This clonotype occurred many times. The V call is TRBV9, the J call TRBJ2-1; D is uncertain. With 0 bases removed from V and 6 bases from J, the gap between germline ends came to 7 bases. Germline-derived CDR1 and CDR2 are SGDLS and YYNGEE. The CDR3 length is 13 residues. The CDR3 spells CASSVARANEQFF. DNA of the CDR3: TGTGCCAGCAGCGTAGCTCGGGCCAATGAGCAGTTCTTC.

This clonotype appeared many times. This chain links TRBV20-1 with TRBJ2-7; 11 bases agree with TRBD2. The CDR3 runs 15 residues. Germline CDR1 is DFQATT and CDR2 is SNEGSKA (reference sequence). V was pared by 0 bases and J by 3 bases, with 4 bases of the junction left unmatched. The CDR3 sequence is CSARDFTSGSYEQYF. Here the CDR3 DNA reads TGCAGTGCTAGAGATTTCACTAGCGGGAGCTACGAGCAGTACTTC.

Turning to this clonotype: A read error is possible here, since a much larger clone lies one base away. The chain combines TRBV12-3 or TRBV12-4 with TRBJ1-1; D gene uncertain. This CDR3 comprises 14 residues. CDR3 sequence reads: CGSSSRARNTEAFF. In DNA form, the CDR3 reads TGTGGCAGCAGCTCCCGGGCCAGGAACACTGAAGCTTTCTTT.

The rearrangement joins TRBV20-1 to TRBJ2-3; D is uncertain. This CDR3 contains 15 residues. The germline CDR1 and CDR2 sequences are DFQATT and SNEGSKA (reference sequence). Deletions cut 4 bases from V and 2 bases from J, with 16 bases between. This chain's CDR3 is CSAINSLGITDTQYF. The CDR3 nucleotides read TGCAGTGCTATTAATAGTTTGGGGATCACAGATACGCAGTATTTT.

This clonotype was seen at least ten times. V and J are TRBV3-1 and TRBJ2-7; TRBD2 matches 14 bases. After removal of 1 base from V and 6 bases from J, the junction contained 5 bases not matched to a gene. Looked up from germline, CDR1 is LGHDT and CDR2 is YNNKEL (reference sequence). The CDR3 runs to 16 residues. The CDR3 DNA sequence: TGTGCCAGCAGCCAAGTGGGACTAGCGGGAGTTAGCGAGCAGTACTTC. This codes for CASSQVGLAGVSEQYF.

The chain has TRBV6-1 and TRBJ2-4, with D unclear. The germline gives CDR1 MNHNS, CDR2 SASEGT. This CDR3 comprises 14 residues. With 5 bases removed from V and 1 base from J, the gap between germline ends came to 9 bases. The CDR3 nucleotides are TGTGCCAGCAGTCCCTTCGGGGCCAAAAACATTCAGTACTTC. This translates into CASSPFGAKNIQYF.

This clonotype has only a few counts. J is TRBJ2-5 and V is TRBV6-6; 7 nucleotides line up with TRBD2. V gave up 5 bases and J gave up 0 bases; unmatched junction bases: 9. The V gene's germline CDR1 is MNHNY and CDR2 SVGAGI (reference sequence). This CDR3 region has 16 residues. The CDR3 loop is CASSRTRGLNQETQYF. As DNA, the CDR3 is TGTGCCAGCAGTCGAACTAGGGGACTAAACCAAGAGACCCAGTACTTC.